This TCR beta chain is from a study of blood T cell repertoires in COVID-19. Study-level background: Whether acute or convalescent, the COVID-19 samples came from the United States, Italy and Spain. T cells, B-cell-depleted T cells, or PBMCs supplied cDNA or gDNA.

The CDR3 extends over 13 amino acids. The ends were cut back, 7 bases at V and 3 bases at J, with 12 bases in the middle. Germline V gene data show CDR1 as SGHNT and CDR2 as YYREEE (reference sequence). In the study's own analysis: Scientists estimated how many nucleated cells there were by amplifying reference gene primers. Assay: immunoSEQ multiplex PCR; the TCRdb copy retains only in-frame clones and omits some. That table gives V, J and clone size, and the DNA gave D and trimming. The sample has about 190,000 clones, less than 90% seen once. The rearrangement links TRBV5-4 to TRBJ2-3; D possibly corresponds to TRBD1 (6 bases). The sample taken for sequencing was peripheral blood. The sequence came from a woman in her 40s with acute or convalescent COVID-19. The CDR3 DNA reads as TGTGCCAGCCTTGGGACATTAACAGATACGCAGTATTTT. Protein sequence: CASLGTLTDTQYF.